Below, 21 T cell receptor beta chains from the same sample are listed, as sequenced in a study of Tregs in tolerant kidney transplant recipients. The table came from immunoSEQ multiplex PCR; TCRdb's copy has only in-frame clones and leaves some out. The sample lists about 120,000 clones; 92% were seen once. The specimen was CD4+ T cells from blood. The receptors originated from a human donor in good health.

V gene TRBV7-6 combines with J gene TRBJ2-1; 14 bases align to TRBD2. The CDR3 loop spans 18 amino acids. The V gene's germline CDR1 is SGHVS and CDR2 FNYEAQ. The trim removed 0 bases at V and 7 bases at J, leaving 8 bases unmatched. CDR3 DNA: TGTGCCAGCAGCTTAGCGCCTCGGACTAGCGGGGGGCGGAATGAGCAGTTCTTC. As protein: CASSLAPRTSGGRNEQFF.

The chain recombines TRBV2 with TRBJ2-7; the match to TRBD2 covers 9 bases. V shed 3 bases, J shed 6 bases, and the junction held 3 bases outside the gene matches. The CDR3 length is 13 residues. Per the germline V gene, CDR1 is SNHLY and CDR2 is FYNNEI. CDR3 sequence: CASSEGLAGEQYF. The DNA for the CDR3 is TGTGCCAGCAGTGAGGGACTAGCCGGCGAGCAGTACTTC.

The CDR3 spells CSAASAKTQYF. In DNA form, the CDR3 reads TGCAGTGCCGCCTCGGCTAAGACCCAGTACTTC. The J gene is TRBJ2-5, the V gene TRBV20-1; no clear D gene. V lost 6 bases and J 6 bases, leaving 11 bases between the germline ends. The CDR3 is 11 residues long. Germline V gene lookup returns CDR1 DFQATT and CDR2 SNEGSKA (reference sequence).

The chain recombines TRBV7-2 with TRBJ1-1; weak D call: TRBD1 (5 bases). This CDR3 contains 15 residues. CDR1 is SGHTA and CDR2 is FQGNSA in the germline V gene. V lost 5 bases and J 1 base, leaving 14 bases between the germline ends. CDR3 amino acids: CASSQDSNPNTEAFF. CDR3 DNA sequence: TGTGCCAGCAGCCAAGACAGTAACCCGAACACTGAAGCTTTCTTT.

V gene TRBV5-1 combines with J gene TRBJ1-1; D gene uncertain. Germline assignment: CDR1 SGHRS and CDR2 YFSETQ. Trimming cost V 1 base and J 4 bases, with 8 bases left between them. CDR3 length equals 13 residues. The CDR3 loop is CASSLRPGTEAFF. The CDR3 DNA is TGCGCCAGCAGCTTGAGGCCCGGCACTGAAGCTTTCTTT.

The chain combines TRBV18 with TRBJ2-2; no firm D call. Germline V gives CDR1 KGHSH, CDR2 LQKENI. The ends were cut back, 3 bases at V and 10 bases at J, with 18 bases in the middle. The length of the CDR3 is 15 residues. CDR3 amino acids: CASSPTAAPSLELFF. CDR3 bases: TGTGCCAGCTCACCGACGGCAGCCCCGTCTTTGGAGCTGTTTTTT.

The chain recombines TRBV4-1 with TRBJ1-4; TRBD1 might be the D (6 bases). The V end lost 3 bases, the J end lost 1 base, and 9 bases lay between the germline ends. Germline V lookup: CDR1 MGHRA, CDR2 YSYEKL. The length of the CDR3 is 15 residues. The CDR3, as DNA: TGCGCCAGCAGCCAGCGAGGGGGAACTAATGAAAAACTGTTTTTT. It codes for CASSQRGGTNEKLFF.

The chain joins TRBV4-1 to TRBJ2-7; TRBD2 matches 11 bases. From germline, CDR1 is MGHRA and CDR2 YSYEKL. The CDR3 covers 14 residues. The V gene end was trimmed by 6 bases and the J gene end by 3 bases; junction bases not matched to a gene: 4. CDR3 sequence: CASSPSGRLYEQYF. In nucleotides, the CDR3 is TGCGCCAGCAGTCCTAGCGGGAGGCTCTACGAGCAGTACTTC.

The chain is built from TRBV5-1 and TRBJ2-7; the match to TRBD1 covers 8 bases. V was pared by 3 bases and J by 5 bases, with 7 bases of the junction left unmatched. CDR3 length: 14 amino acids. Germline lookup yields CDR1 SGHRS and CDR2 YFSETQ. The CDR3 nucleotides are TGCGCCAGCAGCTCACAGGGGGACGGGAACGAGCAGTACTTC. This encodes CASSSQGDGNEQYF.

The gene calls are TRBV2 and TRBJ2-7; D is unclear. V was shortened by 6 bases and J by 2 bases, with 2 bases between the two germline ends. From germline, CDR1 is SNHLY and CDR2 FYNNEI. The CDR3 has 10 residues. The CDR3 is CASRPYEQYF. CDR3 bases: TGTGCCAGCAGACCCTACGAGCAGTACTTC.

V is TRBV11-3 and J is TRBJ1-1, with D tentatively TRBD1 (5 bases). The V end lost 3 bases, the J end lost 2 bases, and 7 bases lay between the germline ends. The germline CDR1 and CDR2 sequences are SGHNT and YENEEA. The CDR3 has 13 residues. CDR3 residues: CASSLQGNTEAFF. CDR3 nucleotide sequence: TGTGCCAGCAGCTTGCAGGGCAACACTGAAGCTTTCTTT.

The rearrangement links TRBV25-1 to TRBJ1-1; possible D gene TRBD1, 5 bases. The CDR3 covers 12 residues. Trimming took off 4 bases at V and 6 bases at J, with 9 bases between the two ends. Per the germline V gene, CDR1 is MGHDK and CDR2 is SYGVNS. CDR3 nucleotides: TGTGCCAGCAGTGGGCAGGGATCTGAAGCTTTCTTT. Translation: CASSGQGSEAFF.

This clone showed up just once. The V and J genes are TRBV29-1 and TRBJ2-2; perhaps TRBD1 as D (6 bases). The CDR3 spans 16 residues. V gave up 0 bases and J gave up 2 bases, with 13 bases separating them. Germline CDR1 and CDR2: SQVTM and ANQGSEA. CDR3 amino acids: CSVEDPGTHNTGELFF. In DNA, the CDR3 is TGCAGCGTTGAAGACCCCGGGACACATAACACCGGGGAGCTGTTTTTT.

CDR3 residues: CASSVGQSGGGDEQFF. The DNA for the CDR3 is TGTGCCAGCAGCGTAGGGCAATCAGGGGGAGGCGATGAGCAGTTCTTC. The chain has TRBV9 and TRBJ2-1, with D possibly matching TRBD1 (7 bases). CDR3 length equals 16 residues. Germline V CDR1 and CDR2: SGDLS, YYNGEE. Between the trimmed V and J ends, which lost 0 bases and 8 bases, there was a span of 18 bases. The full variable domain, its missing parts supplied by reference TRBV9 and TRBJ2-1, is DSGVTQTPKHLITATGQRVTLRCSPRSGDLSVYWYQQSLDQGLQFLIQYYNGEERAKGNILERFSAQQFPDLHSELNLSSLELGDSALYFCASSVGQSGGGDEQFFGPGTRLTVL.

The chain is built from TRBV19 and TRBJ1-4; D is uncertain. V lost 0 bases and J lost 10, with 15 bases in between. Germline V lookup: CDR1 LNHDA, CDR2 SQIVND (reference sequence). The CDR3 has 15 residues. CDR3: CASSIDPTAGRKLFF. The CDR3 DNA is TGTGCCAGTAGTATAGATCCGACTGCCGGGAGAAAACTGTTTTTT.

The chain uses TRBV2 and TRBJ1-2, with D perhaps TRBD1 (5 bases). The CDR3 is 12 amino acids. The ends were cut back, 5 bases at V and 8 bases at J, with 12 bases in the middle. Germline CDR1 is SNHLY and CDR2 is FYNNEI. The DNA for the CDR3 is TGTGCCAGCAGTTTTGGCAGGGAAGGCTACACCTTC. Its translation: CASSFGREGYTF.

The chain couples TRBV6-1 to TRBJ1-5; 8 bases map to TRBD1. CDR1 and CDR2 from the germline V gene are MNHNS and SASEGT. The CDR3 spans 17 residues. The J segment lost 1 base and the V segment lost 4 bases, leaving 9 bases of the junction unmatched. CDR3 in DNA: TGTGCCAGCAGTGCGAAACCGGACAGGGCCAGCAATCAGCCCCAGCATTTT. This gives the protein CASSAKPDRASNQPQHF.

In nucleotides, the CDR3 is TGTGCCAGCAGTTCAACCCCCGGGACTAGCGGGCACTACGAGCAGTACTTC. Protein: CASSSTPGTSGHYEQYF. The gene calls are TRBV28 and TRBJ2-7; 12 bases map to TRBD2. V gave up 4 bases and J gave up 3 bases; unmatched junction bases: 10. In germline, CDR1 is MDHEN, CDR2 SYDVKM. The CDR3 runs 17 residues. The full variable domain, with the rest looked up from reference TRBV28 and TRBJ2-7, is DVKVTQSSRYLVKRTGEKVFLECVQDMDHENMFWYRQDPGLGLRLIYFSYDVKMKEKGDIPEGYSVSREKKERFSLILESASTNQTSMYLCASSSTPGTSGHYEQYFGPGTRLTVT.

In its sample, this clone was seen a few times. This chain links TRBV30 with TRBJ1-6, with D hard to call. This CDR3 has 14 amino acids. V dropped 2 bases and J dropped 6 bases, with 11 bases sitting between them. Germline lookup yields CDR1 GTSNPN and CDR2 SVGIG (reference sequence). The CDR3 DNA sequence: TGTGCCTGGAGTTCCCATATCAGTAATTCACCCCTCCACTTT. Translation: CAWSSHISNSPLHF.

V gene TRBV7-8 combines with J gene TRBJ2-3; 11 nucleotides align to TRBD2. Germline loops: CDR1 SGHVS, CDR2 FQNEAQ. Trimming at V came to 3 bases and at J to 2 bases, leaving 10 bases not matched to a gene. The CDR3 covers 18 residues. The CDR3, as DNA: TGTGCCAGCAGCTTTTCTCCCTCTAGCGGGGGGTTCACAGATACGCAGTATTTT. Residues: CASSFSPSSGGFTDTQYF.

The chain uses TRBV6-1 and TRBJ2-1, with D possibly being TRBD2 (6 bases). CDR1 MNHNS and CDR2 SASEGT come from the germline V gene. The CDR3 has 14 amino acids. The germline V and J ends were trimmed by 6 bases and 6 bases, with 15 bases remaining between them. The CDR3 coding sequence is TGTGCCAGCAGACGGAGGGAAGGGACCAATGAGCAGTTCTTC. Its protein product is CASRRREGTNEQFF.